The T cell receptor (beta chain) described here comes from a study of identical twins. CDR3 length: 13 residues. Germline lookup yields CDR1 SQVTM and CDR2 ANQGSEA. The ends were cut back, 5 bases at V and 6 bases at J, with 17 bases in the middle. The study, taken as a whole, reports: Whereas memory repertoires showed no such difference, abundant cord blood beta clonotypes carried fewer insertions. A cross-sectional statistical analysis, not follow-up of the same donors, supported the conclusions. Modelling underestimated the level of out-of-frame TCR alpha sharing observed in monozygotic twins.

This clonotype was detected only a few times. The antigen is unknown. One entry per CDR3 protein results from TCRdb running MiXCR on the 5' RACE reads. The profile shows around 300,000 distinct CDR3 sequences, roughly 8.6% of them singletons. The same sample was also studied in work on yellow fever vaccine responses in identical twins.

The sequence was collected from a woman under 30 in good health. The chain carries TRBV29-1 and TRBJ2-7; TRBD1 or TRBD2 may be the D gene (5 bases each). Sequencing input: memory (CD45RO+) T cells sorted from blood. The CDR3 reads CSVSGTEYAEQYF. The CDR3 nucleotides are TGCAGCGTTAGTGGGACCGAGTACGCCGAGCAGTACTTC.